One TCR beta chain is described in this entry. There is no known antigen for this receptor. No per-base quality is available; no much larger clone lies one base away. CDR1 is given as SGHTA and CDR2 as FQGNSA, both from the germline V gene. V is pared back by 1 base and J by 0 bases, with 7 bases lying between the germline termini. The CDR3 has 15 amino acids, counting the end cysteine and phenylalanine. Only the CDR3 region is kept as DNA, spanning 45 bases read in frame from base 1. This sample is part of a study of shared clonotypes between healthy human individuals (TCRdb year 2020). Background on the whole study: A couple of women and a few men aged 18 to 49 years were included in the cohort. Different laboratories and diverse techniques were used to prepare libraries and sequence TCR repertoires, to increase sequencing depth and limit assay-specific biases. To estimate repertoire size and how much clonotypes are shared between individuals, the study performed deep sequencing of blood TCR repertoires from roughly five healthy adults. Per donor, leukapheresis produced somewhere between about 0.9 and 9.5 billion PBMCs. For each donor, three plates each were used for CD4 naive and CD4 memory, two plates were used for CD8 naive, and one plate was used for CD8 memory.

Broad study findings and their caveats: Pairwise subsampling led to the expectation that sequencing depth would affect the degree of clonotype sharing among donors. Across a handful of donors, about 5% of naive CD4, 3.5% of naive CD8, about 2.3% of memory CD4, and roughly 0.4% of memory CD8 clonotypes were shared. Incomplete sequencing was indicated by rarefaction of sorted-subset datasets, despite the large sequencing depth. Estimated clonotype richness was generally larger for naive than for memory subsets. Sampling was restricted to blood, and TCR repertoires in tissues likely differ from the TCR repertoires found in blood. Because the study included only a small number of donors, the genetic and exposure-history diversity represented was limited. Clonotypes shared by all four sorted-subset donors showed higher generation probabilities than non-shared clonotypes.

Using the deep immunoSEQ assay, TCR CDR3 regions were amplified from genomic DNA by multiplex PCR. Extracted genomic DNA from each cell subset was distributed evenly across all wells of several immunoSEQ 96-well plates, and each plate was treated as a replicate. Each replicate PCR for sorted subsets received 200 ng genomic DNA, equal to roughly 29,000 T cell genomes. The purified libraries were quantified using a Qubit 3.0 fluorometer, sized with a Bioanalyzer 2100, and then quantified again using the KAPA Library Quantification kit. Each immunoSEQ 96-well plate was sequenced on its own single-read 150-cycle Illumina NextSeq 550 flow cell. Concerning the study's data processing: The immunoSEQ output contained only junctional sequences without quality scores, so filtering could not match that applied to full-length reads. Sequences were annotated with PyIR, a Python wrapper for IgBLAST v1.9, and V/J genes and CDR3 were assigned using IMGT germline references. Reads were removed for weak V/J assignments (E-value above 1e-6), missing CDR3, stop codons, out-of-frame junctions, or ambiguous translated residues. V3J clonotypes were defined as sequences sharing an identical inferred V gene, J gene, and CDR3 amino acid sequence. To compute the percentage overlap between repertoires, the number of shared unique clonotypes was divided by the size of the smaller repertoire. Repertoire richness was assessed with RTK rarefaction, the Chao1 estimator, and Recon v2.1 estimates of unobserved clonotypes. For all TCRbeta clonotypes obtained by the gDNA method from a few donors, generation probabilities were computed with OLGA. TCRdb re-hosts the immuneACCESS table, in-frame sequences only. Its copies lack some clones; in the studies checked, an unresolved V gene accounts for under half of them, and the cause for the rest is not known. D and trimming come from the DNA, and the V and J calls and clone size come from that table. In this sample the table shows a few hundred thousand clones, roughly 96% of which occur a single time. The ten largest clones represent 0.32% of the sample.

The donors were healthy, HIV-negative adults with no recently reported acute infections or vaccinations. Every donor was a Caucasian adult residing in Nashville, Tennessee, USA. CD8 memory samples were composed of magnetically selected CD45RO+ cells combined with CCR7-negative CD45RA+ effector memory (TemRA) cells. After blood collection by leukapheresis, PBMCs were isolated using Ficoll-Histopaque density gradient centrifugation and then cryopreserved in the vapor phase of liquid nitrogen. Analytical flow cytometry was used to check the purity and quantity of each magnetically sorted T cell population. From each sorted fraction, genomic DNA was isolated and quantified by UV absorbance on a Nanodrop 2000c.

The clonotype comes from a man aged 25 to 45 in good health. Recombination joined TRBV7-2 with TRBJ2-1, with a tentative D gene TRBD2 over 5 matching bases. Sequenced input: memory CD8+ T cells sorted from blood. The cell subset or site label of this sample denotes: CD45RO+ cells pooled with CCR7-negative TemRA cells. Here the CDR3 is given as CASSLGGYSYNEQFF. At the DNA level, the sequence is TGTGCCAGCAGCTTAGGAGGGTACTCCTACAATGAGCAGTTCTTC.